This TCR beta chain was captured by sequencing in a study of PD-L1 blockade in urothelial cancer. Background on the study: Blood underwent analysis 3 weeks (second dose) and 6 weeks after treatment began.

Time point denoted: peripheral blood 6 weeks after treatment start. Diagnoses among patients were locally advanced or metastatic urothelial carcinoma. The sample holds one count of this clone. Synthetic TCR analog templates were spiked into all PCRs individually. The method was immunoSEQ multiplex PCR; TCRdb's version includes in-frame clones alone and lacks a portion of them. The table records about 130,000 clones, approximately 85% of them present only once. Sequencing used PBMCs, obtained around atezolizumab (anti-PD-L1) treatment. The clonotype was recovered from a man aged 50 to 60 with urothelial cancer.

The CDR3 here is CATSKDRRLGEQYF. CDR3 sequence (DNA): TGTGCCACCAGCAAAGACCGGCGACTCGGCGAGCAGTACTTC. V usage is TRBV15 and J usage is TRBJ2-7, with no clear D. Trimming took 4 bases from V and 6 from J, leaving 16 bases between them. Germline V gene lookup returns CDR1 LNHNV and CDR2 YYDKDF (reference sequence). This CDR3 contains 14 residues.